The rows below give T cell receptor beta chains drawn from one sample of a study of CD8+ T cells in alopecia areata. Only in-frame clones appear in the TCRdb table, and some are missing; sequencing was by immunoSEQ multiplex PCR. In the table there are roughly 150,000 clones, around 55% of which are singletons. Sequenced input: CD4+ T cells sorted from blood. The receptors were gathered from a human donor in good health. Both conserved end residues are part of each CDR3. The order of the fields is J gene, D gene, clone size, V gene, CDR3 protein, CDR3 DNA. D genes are given only for firm matches. Clone size is stated in some rows and not others, as once, few, many or a class when expanded.

>TRBJ2-1|-|few|TRBV6-5
CASSFIPMGSEQFF
TGTGCCAGCAGTTTTATACCTATGGGGAGTGAGCAGTTCTTC
>TRBJ2-7|-|-|TRBV30
CAWSTGQGPYEQYF
TGTGCCTGGTCAACGGGCCAGGGACCCTACGAGCAGTACTTC
>TRBJ1-4|-|-|TRBV30
CAWLRGRGEKLFF
TGTGCCTGGCTACGGGGCCGCGGGGAAAAACTGTTTTTT
>TRBJ2-1|TRBD2|-|TRBV11-2
CASSLGISGSRYEQFF
TGTGCCAGCAGCTTGGGGATTAGCGGGAGTAGATATGAGCAGTTCTTC
>TRBJ1-2|-|few|TRBV5-6
CASSLAFENHGYTF
TGTGCCAGCAGCTTGGCGTTCGAAAACCATGGCTACACCTTC
>TRBJ2-2|-|-|TRBV29-1
CSVGAGRNRELFF
TGCAGCGTTGGGGCAGGGAGGAACAGGGAGCTGTTTTTT
>TRBJ1-4|-|-|TRBV7-6
CASSLAGFEKLFF
TGTGCCAGCAGCTTGGCTGGGTTTGAAAAACTGTTTTTT
>TRBJ2-5|TRBD2|few|TRBV29-1
CSVVTSGMTQYF
TGCAGCGTTGTTACTAGCGGGATGACCCAGTACTTC
>TRBJ2-6|-|once|TRBV29-1
CSVDSSGANVLTF
TGCAGCGTGGACAGCTCTGGGGCCAACGTCCTGACTTTC
>TRBJ2-1|TRBD2|once|TRBV13
CASSVTSGSHEQFF
TGTGCCAGCAGCGTGACTAGCGGGAGCCATGAGCAGTTCTTC
>TRBJ2-7|-|-|TRBV29-1
CSVGKGFAYEQYF
TGCAGCGTTGGAAAAGGGTTTGCCTACGAGCAGTACTTC
>TRBJ2-1|TRBD1|-|TRBV29-1
CSVLRDRTLNSQFF
TGCAGCGTACTCCGGGACAGGACGCTTAATTCCCAGTTCTTC
>TRBJ2-4|TRBD1|few|TRBV9
CASSVLPGGENIQYF
TGTGCCAGCAGCGTTCTCCCAGGGGGCGAAAACATTCAGTACTTC
>TRBJ2-7|TRBD1|few|TRBV7-9
CASSIPGQGYEQYF
TGTGCCAGCAGCATTCCGGGACAGGGCTACGAGCAGTACTTC
>TRBJ2-1|-|-|TRBV27
CASNGRASSYNEQFF
TGTGCCAGCAATGGCCGGGCCAGCTCCTACAATGAGCAGTTCTTC
>TRBJ1-1|TRBD1|few|TRBV29-1
CSAADRGSEAFF
TGCAGCGCCGCCGACAGGGGGAGTGAAGCTTTCTTT
>TRBJ1-1|-|-|TRBV10-2
CASSVRDTTEAFF
TGCGCCAGCAGTGTCCGGGACACCACTGAAGCTTTCTTT
>TRBJ2-2|TRBD1|-|TRBV6-5
CASSLTGYTGELFF
TGTGCCAGCAGTTTGACAGGGTACACCGGGGAGCTGTTTTTT
>TRBJ2-5|-|-|TRBV5-6
CASSGYRAWEKKTQYF
TGTGCCAGCAGCGGATACAGGGCGTGGGAGAAAAAGACCCAGTACTTC
>TRBJ2-6|TRBD1|-|TRBV6-5
CASSDRGGNVLTF
TGTGCCAGCAGTGACAGGGGAGGAAACGTCCTGACTTTC